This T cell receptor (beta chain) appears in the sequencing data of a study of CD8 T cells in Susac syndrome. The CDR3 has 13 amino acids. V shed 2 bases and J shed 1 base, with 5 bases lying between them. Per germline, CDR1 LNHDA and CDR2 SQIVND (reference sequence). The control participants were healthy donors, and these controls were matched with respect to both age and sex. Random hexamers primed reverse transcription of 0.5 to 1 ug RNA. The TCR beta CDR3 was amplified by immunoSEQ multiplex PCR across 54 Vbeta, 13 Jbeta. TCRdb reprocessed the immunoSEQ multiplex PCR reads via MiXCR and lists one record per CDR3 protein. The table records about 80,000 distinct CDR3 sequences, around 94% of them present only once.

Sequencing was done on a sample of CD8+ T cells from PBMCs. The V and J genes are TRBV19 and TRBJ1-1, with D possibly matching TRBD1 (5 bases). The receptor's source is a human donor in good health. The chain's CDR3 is CASSIQGNTEAFF. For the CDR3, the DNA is TGTGCCAGTAGTATACAGGGGAACACTGAAGCTTTCTTT.